A single sample gave rise to the 14 T cell receptor beta chains below, sequenced in a study of tumor and adjacent non-tumor tissue in lung cancer. The library came from three nested PCR rounds adapted from ARM-PCR protocols. Each CDR3 protein is one row after TCRdb ran MiXCR on the multiplex PCR reads. The repertoire holds 69,000 or so distinct CDR3 sequences, with around four fifths as singletons. No cell sorting was done before RNA was extracted from the tissue. Material: lung tumor tissue. The receptors shown here come from a man aged 55 to 69 with non-small cell lung cancer.

The DNA for the CDR3 is TGTGCCAGCGGCCGGGACAGGGGAGAGTCTGGGGCCAACGTCCTGACTTTC. Translation gives CASGRDRGESGANVLTF. The gene calls are TRBV5-6 and TRBJ2-6; 10 nucleotides line up with TRBD1. The junction had 8 bases not matched to a gene; V was cut back by 7 bases and J by 1 base. The CDR3 length is 17 residues. Germline CDR1 SGHDT, CDR2 YYEEEE.

With regard to this clonotype: A read error may account for a junction end that differs from germline. V usage is TRBV13 and J usage is TRBJ1-4, with D perhaps TRBD1 (6 bases). CDR1 and CDR2 from the germline V gene are PRHDT and FYEKMQ (reference sequence). There are 13 residues in the CDR3. The CDR3 DNA follows: TGTGCCGGCAGCTCGTCCCCGGGACAAGCTCCGTTTTTT. The encoded protein is CAGSSSPGQAPFF. Combining the CDR3 with reference TRBV13 and TRBJ1-4 gives the whole variable domain AAGVIQSPRHLIKEKRETATLKCYPIPRHDTVYWYQQGPGQDPQFLISFYEKMQSDKGSIPDRFSAQQFSDYHSELNMSSLELGDSALYFCAGSSSPGQAPFFGSGTQLSVL.

Of note for this clonotype: The junction does not match germline at one end; this may be a read error. J is TRBJ2-3 and V is TRBV12-3 or TRBV12-4, with D unclear. This CDR3 has 12 residues. In nucleotides, the CDR3 is TGTGCCAACAGTTTCAGCACAGATACGCTGTATTTT. This sequence encodes CANSFSTDTLYF.

A remark on this clonotype: The CDR3 does not close with the conserved phenylalanine or tryptophan, likely indicating a read error. V and J are TRBV30 and TRBJ2-3; TRBD2 might be the D (6 bases). Germline CDR1 reads GTSNPN; CDR2 reads SVGIG (reference sequence). The CDR3 sequence is 19 residues long. V lost 3 bases and J 0 bases, leaving 25 bases between the germline ends. The CDR3 sequence is CAWRARRASSPGSTDTQYL. The CDR3 DNA reads as TGTGCCTGGAGGGCACGGAGGGCGTCCTCACCGGGTAGCACAGATACGCAGTATCTT.

As for this clonotype: One end of the junction fails to match germline, which may point to a read error. CDR3 coding DNA: TGTACCAGTAGCTACGGGGCTGGACGGGTTTACGAGCAGTACTTC. It translates to CTSSYGAGRVYEQYF. The chain joins TRBV6-5 to TRBJ2-7; possibly TRBD1 or TRBD2 for D (5 bases each). Germline V gene sequence: CDR1 MNHEY, CDR2 SVGAGI. This CDR3 contains 15 residues.

This clonotype appeared a single time. Compared with germline, one end of the junction differs, possibly owing to a read error. This chain connects TRBV20-1 to TRBJ2-3; possible D gene TRBD2, 5 bases. The CDR3 consists of 12 residues. Germline assignment: CDR1 DFQATT and CDR2 SNEGSKA (reference sequence). CDR3 in DNA: TGCAGTACTAGTGAAATGGGGGATACGCAGTATTTT. This translates into CSTSEMGDTQYF.

This clonotype was observed a single time. A read error may account for a junction end that differs from germline. The chain employs TRBV29-1 and TRBJ2-3; D possibly matches TRBD1 or TRBD2 (6 bases each). The germline V gene has CDR1 SQVTM and CDR2 ANQGSEA. The CDR3 is 14 amino acids. The CDR3: CSLEGGSGTDTQYF. The CDR3 region has the DNA TGCAGCCTTGAAGGGGGGTCAGGCACAGATACGCAGTATTTT.

Concerning this clonotype: It may be a read error: a sequence one base away is much more abundant. The V call is TRBV20-1, the J call TRBJ2-3, with 10 bases that match TRBD2. This CDR3 is 16 amino acids long. Germline CDR1 DFQATT, CDR2 SNEGSKA (reference sequence). The CDR3 reads CSAQHPTSGITDMQYF. In DNA, the CDR3 is TGCAGTGCTCAACACCCCACTAGCGGGATCACAGATATGCAGTATTTT.

With regard to this clonotype: Its ends do not fully match the called genes, so a read error is possible. V and J are TRBV6-5 and TRBJ2-7; no definite D call. The germline V gene has CDR1 MNHEY and CDR2 SVGAGI. CDR3 length: 14 residues. Here the CDR3 DNA reads TGTGCCAGCAATCGGGCCGCCTTCTCCTACGAGCAATACTTC. Translation gives CASNRAAFSYEQYF.

The CDR3: CASSPIGREPGYRQYF. The CDR3 region has the DNA TGTGCCAGCAGCCCTATCGGGCGGGAACCGGGATATAGGCAGTATTTT. V is TRBV5-4 and J is TRBJ2-3; D is possibly TRBD2 (6 bases). The V gene lost 4 bases and the J gene lost 11 bases, with 26 bases spanning the gap. The CDR3 runs 16 residues. The germline CDR1 and CDR2 sequences are SGHNT and YYREEE (reference sequence).

The table lists this clonotype with a few counts. An end of the junction differs from the germline gene, which may be a read error. The chain has TRBV6-2 or TRBV6-3 and TRBJ2-7; 7 nucleotides align to TRBD2. This CDR3 region has 12 residues. The V gene's germline CDR1 is MNHEY and CDR2 SVGEGT. The CDR3 nucleotides are TGTGTCAGCAGGGACTATTCCTACGAGCAGTACTTC. This sequence encodes CVSRDYSYEQYF.

Concerning this clonotype itself: A much larger clone differs from this one at a single base, so this may be a read error. The genes are TRBV20-1 and TRBJ2-3; TRBD2 aligns across 9 bases. V was pared by 5 bases and J by 11 bases, with 20 bases of the junction left unmatched. The V gene's germline CDR1 is DFQATT and CDR2 SNEGSKA (reference sequence). The CDR3 contains 16 residues. CDR3 in amino acids: CSAQHPASGITDVQYF. In DNA, the CDR3 is TGCAGTGCTCAACACCCCGCTAGCGGGATCACAGATGTGCAGTATTTT.

Points on this clonotype: The junction and the germline gene differ at one end; a read error may be behind it. This sequence joins TRBV6-5 and TRBJ2-1; 7 positions match TRBD2. This CDR3 has 17 amino acids. The germline V gene encodes CDR1 MNHEY and CDR2 SVGAGI. This CDR3 is CASTYSLAVSRDNEQFF. In DNA, the CDR3 is TGTGCCAGCACTTACAGCCTAGCGGTTTCAAGAGACAATGAGCAGTTCTTC.

This clonotype was picked up many times. The chain couples TRBV5-6 to TRBJ1-1; 7 bases line up with TRBD1. The germline CDR1 and CDR2 sequences are SGHDT and YYEEEE. V lost 1 base and J lost 11; bases outside the gene matches: 14. CDR3 size: 15 residues. The CDR3 region is CASSLLHQVTGRAFF. In DNA, the CDR3 is TGTGCCAGCAGCTTGCTCCACCAGGTGACAGGGAGGGCTTTCTTT. The whole variable domain, filled in from reference TRBV5-6 and TRBJ1-1, reads DAGVTQSPTHLIKTRGQQVTLRCSPKSGHDTVSWYQQALGQGPQFIFQYYEEEERQRGNFPDRFSGHQFPNYSSELNVNALLLGDSALYLCASSLLHQVTGRAFFGQGTRLTVV.